This T cell receptor (beta chain) was sequenced in a study of T cell repertoires in aging, cancer and after chemotherapy. Study-wide background: Over several months to years, re-sampled healthy donor repertoires clearly shared clones. Study-level points and caveats: Loss of evenness, beyond lost richness, contributed to age-related TCR diversity decline in cancer patients.

Multiplex touch-down PCR with TRB-A/B primers amplified rearranged V-D-J TRB sequences. TCRdb called the multiplex PCR reads again in MiXCR, with one record for every CDR3 protein. The table has 10,000 to 15,000 distinct CDR3 sequences, roughly 29% seen once. Comments on this clonotype: Its antigen remains unknown.

Amplification of TCR beta used genomic DNA extracted from peripheral blood. The sequenced sample was blood. This clonotype was sampled from a human donor in good health. The donor label of this sample is uncertain.

CDR3 sequence: CASSLRAGYGYTF. Written as DNA, the CDR3 is TGCGCCAGCAGCTTGCGGGCTGGGTATGGCTACACCTTC. The V call is TRBV5-1, the J call TRBJ1-2; D call uncertain. Trimming cost V 1 base and J 5 bases, with 9 bases left between them. Per germline, CDR1 SGHRS and CDR2 YFSETQ. The CDR3 loop spans 13 amino acids.